Listed below are T cell receptor beta chains from one sample, sequenced in a study of cytomegalovirus exposure and HLA in healthy donors. This table comes from immunoSEQ multiplex PCR, and its TCRdb copy is limited to in-frame clones, with some not included. Its table records about 110,000 clones. Source material: PBMCs. The receptor set was obtained from a man in his forties or fifties in good health and CMV-seronegative. Each CDR3 is given without its conserved first and last residue.

TRBJ2-1 TRBV29-1 SVDARLAGDNEQF
TRBJ2-1 TRBV5-1 ASSLDRGRLAGGQAINNEQF
TRBJ1-2 TRBV4-3 ASSQDPGRANYGYT
TRBJ1-3 TRBV19 ASNTGNTIY
TRBJ2-2 TRBV7-3 ASSLTGGSAGELF
TRBJ1-6 TRBV7-2 ASSPRWNSPLH
TRBJ2-6 TRBV7-9 ASSFPRGTSGANVLT
TRBJ1-2 TRBV6-5 ASSQHRTANYGYT
TRBJ1-1 TRBV18 ASSPSGQGMNTEAF
TRBJ1-3 TRBV7-6 ASSPRQQATGNTIY
TRBJ2-4 TRBV7-6 ASSLGLEDVQY
TRBJ2-1 TRBV6-1 ASTTPRDEQF
TRBJ1-2 TRBV20-1 SARDSYGYT
TRBJ1-1 TRBV2 ASREETEAF
TRBJ1-4 TRBV4-2 ASSQLRDGAGGKLF
TRBJ2-2 TRBV4-3 ASSQRTVTNTGELF
TRBJ1-6 TRBV6-5 ASSAGPYNSPLH
TRBJ1-2 TRBV7-9 ASSRTDYGYT
TRBJ2-7 TRBV6-5 ASSLFGLSAYEQY
TRBJ2-1 TRBV29-1 SVEAVYNEQF
TRBJ2-7 TRBV4-1 ASSQGWTGTYEQY
TRBJ2-1 TRBV9 ASSVRSSYNEQF
TRBJ1-2 TRBV4-2 ASSQARLGYT
TRBJ2-6 TRBV11-2 ASSGTRRDRFSGANVLT
TRBJ2-3 TRBV4-3 ASSQQRTSGTTQY
TRBJ2-7 TRBV7-2 ASSLVGTAGAYEQY
TRBJ2-5 TRBV7-9 ASSATGGEETQY
TRBJ1-3 TRBV9 ASSVAGRGGNTIY
TRBJ2-2 TRBV7-3 ASSPLSGTGELF
TRBJ1-2 TRBV4-1 ASSQEILSRGQGYT
TRBJ1-4 TRBV2 ASRLQGSGNEKLF
TRBJ2-1 TRBV4-1 ASSHNGLAGGRYSYNEQF
TRBJ1-4 TRBV7-9 ASSSSRDRVLKEKLF
TRBJ2-7 TRBV19 ASTPTGGPYEQY
TRBJ1-1 TRBV5-1 ASSLNSIMNTEAF
TRBJ1-1 TRBV20-1 RFTGGTEAF
TRBJ1-4 TRBV15 ATSDRQGEGLKLF
TRBJ1-2 TRBV7-9 ASSLGLYYGYT
TRBJ2-7 TRBV6-5 ASSSTGGKHEQY
TRBJ1-2 TRBV27 ASSLTTMLDYGYT
TRBJ1-2 TRBV6-5 ASSYGAGDYGYT
TRBJ2-7 TRBV19 ASSLRRGTYEQY
TRBJ1-1 TRBV5-1 ASSSGQGDTEAF
. TRBV5-1 ASSLYGSSYEQY
TRBJ1-1 TRBV29-1 SVATGSLNTEAF
TRBJ2-5 TRBV29-1 SVVGAGKETQY
TRBJ1-1 TRBV7-2 ASGERGDTEAF
TRBJ1-1 TRBV27 ASSLRRGGGRNTEAF
TRBJ2-7 TRBV7-2 ASAIRWSAYEQY
TRBJ2-1 TRBV10-3 AISVASGSHEQF
TRBJ1-5 TRBV18 ASSQWTDQPQH
TRBJ1-1 TRBV7-9 ASSLGPGTTEAF
TRBJ2-7 TRBV6-6 ASSYSTGGPDEQY
TRBJ1-1 TRBV29-1 SVTRDLNTEAF